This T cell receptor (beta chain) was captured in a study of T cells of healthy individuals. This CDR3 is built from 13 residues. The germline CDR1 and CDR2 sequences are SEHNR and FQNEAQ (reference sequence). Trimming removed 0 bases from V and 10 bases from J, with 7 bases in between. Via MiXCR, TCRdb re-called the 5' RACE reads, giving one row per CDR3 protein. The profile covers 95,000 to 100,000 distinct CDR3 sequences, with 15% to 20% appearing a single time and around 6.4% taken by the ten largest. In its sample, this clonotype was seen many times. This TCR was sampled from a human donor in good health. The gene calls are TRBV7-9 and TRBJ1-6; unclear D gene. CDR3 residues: CASSLAEGSPLHF. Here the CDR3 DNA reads TGTGCCAGCAGCTTAGCCGAAGGATCACCCCTCCACTTT.